A single sample gave rise to the 10 T cell receptor beta chains below, sequenced in a study of T cells after yellow fever vaccination. MiXCR was run by TCRdb on the 5' RACE reads, yielding one entry per CDR3 protein. The sample comprises 350,000 to 550,000 distinct CDR3 sequences, 18% of which are singletons, and 15% to 20% rests with the top ten. The starting material was PBMCs, obtained before the yellow fever booster vaccination. These receptors originate from a man in his late teens or twenties who received the YFV17D yellow fever vaccine.

The chain links TRBV20-1 to TRBJ2-3; 7 positions match TRBD2. The length of the CDR3 is 15 residues. V was pared by 0 bases and J by 4 bases, with 7 bases of the junction left unmatched. CDR1 DFQATT and CDR2 SNEGSKA come from the germline V gene (reference sequence). The CDR3 region is CSARDPSTSADTQYF. Written as DNA, the CDR3 is TGCAGTGCTAGAGATCCAAGTACTAGCGCAGATACGCAGTATTTT.

This clonotype has just a few counts. The CDR3 loop is CASSLEQLNTEAFF. In DNA, the CDR3 is TGTGCCAGCAGCTTGGAACAGTTGAACACTGAAGCTTTCTTT. The chain has TRBV5-5 and TRBJ1-1; D call uncertain. The CDR3 consists of 14 residues. The germline V and J ends were trimmed by 0 bases and 0 bases, with 6 bases remaining between them. The germline V gene encodes CDR1 SGHKS and CDR2 YYEKEE (reference sequence).

This clonotype was counted between two and nine times. The rearrangement joins TRBV6-5 to TRBJ1-4, with 8 positions matching TRBD1. CDR3 length: 16 residues. The V and J ends lost 6 bases and 8 bases, in that order; junction bases with no gene match: 14. Germline CDR1 MNHEY, CDR2 SVGAGI. CDR3 sequence reads: CASSLRYRGVKEKLFF. Here the CDR3 DNA reads TGTGCCAGCAGCCTGAGATACAGGGGGGTGAAGGAAAAACTGTTTTTT.

The chain is built from TRBV6-2 or TRBV6-3 and TRBJ2-7; D perhaps matches TRBD1 (6 bases). There are 15 residues in the CDR3. Germline CDR1 reads MNHEY; CDR2 reads SVGEGT. Trimming removed 6 bases from V and 4 bases from J, with 19 bases in between. This chain's CDR3 is CASRPNRDRWYEQYV. In DNA form, the CDR3 reads TGTGCCAGCAGACCCAACAGGGATCGCTGGTACGAGCAGTACGTC.

A few counts support this clonotype. This chain uses TRBV3-1 with TRBJ1-2; D gene uncertain. The CDR3 is 12 amino acids. CDR1 LGHDT and CDR2 YNNKEL come from the germline V gene (reference sequence). Trimming shortened V by 0 bases and J by 8 bases, and 7 bases separated the two germline ends. The CDR3 DNA reads TGTGCCAGCAGCCAAGATTCTGTCGGCTACACCTTC. Protein product: CASSQDSVGYTF.

V and J are TRBV29-1 and TRBJ2-5; a possible D gene is TRBD2 (6 bases). This CDR3 comprises 12 residues. The ends were cut back, 5 bases at V and 5 bases at J, with 12 bases in the middle. CDR1 SQVTM and CDR2 ANQGSEA come from the germline V gene. The DNA of the CDR3 is TGCAGCGTTAGGAGCGGGCGCGAGACCCAGTACTTC. Translation gives CSVRSGRETQYF.

This clonotype was detected a few times. Here the CDR3 DNA reads TGCGCCAGCAGTTTCCGTAGCGGTACCGGATACAATGAGCAGTTCTTC. This translates into CASSFRSGTGYNEQFF. The chain joins TRBV5-1 to TRBJ2-1; weak D call: TRBD2 (6 bases). V was shortened by 5 bases and J by 4 bases, with 19 bases between the two germline ends. CDR1 SGHRS and CDR2 YFSETQ come from the germline V gene. The CDR3 is 16 residues long.

The chain combines TRBV6-6 with TRBJ2-7, with 9 bases lining up with TRBD1. J gave up 2 bases and V 6 bases, and 5 bases lay outside the gene matches. Per the germline V gene, CDR1 is MNHNY and CDR2 is SVGAGI (reference sequence). The CDR3 has 14 amino acids. The CDR3 DNA is TGTGCCAGCAGATCCGGGACAGGGACCTACGAGCAGTACGTC. As protein: CASRSGTGTYEQYV.

This clonotype has just a few counts. The chain is built from TRBV20-1 and TRBJ2-3; no clear D. The CDR3 has 13 amino acids. The V and J ends lost 3 bases and 3 bases respectively, with 10 bases between them. Germline values: CDR1 DFQATT, CDR2 SNEGSKA (reference sequence). The CDR3 loop is CSARSGLTDTQYF. CDR3 bases: TGCAGTGCTAGGTCCGGGCTGACAGATACGCAGTATTTT.

The chain joins TRBV20-1 to TRBJ1-1, with D unclear. V was cut by 6 bases and J by 3 bases, with 14 bases left in between. The CDR3 runs 13 residues. Germline lookup yields CDR1 DFQATT and CDR2 SNEGSKA (reference sequence). The DNA for the CDR3 is TGCAGTGCCCCCTCCGTCGTGGACACTGAAGCTTTCTTT. It is translated as CSAPSVVDTEAFF.